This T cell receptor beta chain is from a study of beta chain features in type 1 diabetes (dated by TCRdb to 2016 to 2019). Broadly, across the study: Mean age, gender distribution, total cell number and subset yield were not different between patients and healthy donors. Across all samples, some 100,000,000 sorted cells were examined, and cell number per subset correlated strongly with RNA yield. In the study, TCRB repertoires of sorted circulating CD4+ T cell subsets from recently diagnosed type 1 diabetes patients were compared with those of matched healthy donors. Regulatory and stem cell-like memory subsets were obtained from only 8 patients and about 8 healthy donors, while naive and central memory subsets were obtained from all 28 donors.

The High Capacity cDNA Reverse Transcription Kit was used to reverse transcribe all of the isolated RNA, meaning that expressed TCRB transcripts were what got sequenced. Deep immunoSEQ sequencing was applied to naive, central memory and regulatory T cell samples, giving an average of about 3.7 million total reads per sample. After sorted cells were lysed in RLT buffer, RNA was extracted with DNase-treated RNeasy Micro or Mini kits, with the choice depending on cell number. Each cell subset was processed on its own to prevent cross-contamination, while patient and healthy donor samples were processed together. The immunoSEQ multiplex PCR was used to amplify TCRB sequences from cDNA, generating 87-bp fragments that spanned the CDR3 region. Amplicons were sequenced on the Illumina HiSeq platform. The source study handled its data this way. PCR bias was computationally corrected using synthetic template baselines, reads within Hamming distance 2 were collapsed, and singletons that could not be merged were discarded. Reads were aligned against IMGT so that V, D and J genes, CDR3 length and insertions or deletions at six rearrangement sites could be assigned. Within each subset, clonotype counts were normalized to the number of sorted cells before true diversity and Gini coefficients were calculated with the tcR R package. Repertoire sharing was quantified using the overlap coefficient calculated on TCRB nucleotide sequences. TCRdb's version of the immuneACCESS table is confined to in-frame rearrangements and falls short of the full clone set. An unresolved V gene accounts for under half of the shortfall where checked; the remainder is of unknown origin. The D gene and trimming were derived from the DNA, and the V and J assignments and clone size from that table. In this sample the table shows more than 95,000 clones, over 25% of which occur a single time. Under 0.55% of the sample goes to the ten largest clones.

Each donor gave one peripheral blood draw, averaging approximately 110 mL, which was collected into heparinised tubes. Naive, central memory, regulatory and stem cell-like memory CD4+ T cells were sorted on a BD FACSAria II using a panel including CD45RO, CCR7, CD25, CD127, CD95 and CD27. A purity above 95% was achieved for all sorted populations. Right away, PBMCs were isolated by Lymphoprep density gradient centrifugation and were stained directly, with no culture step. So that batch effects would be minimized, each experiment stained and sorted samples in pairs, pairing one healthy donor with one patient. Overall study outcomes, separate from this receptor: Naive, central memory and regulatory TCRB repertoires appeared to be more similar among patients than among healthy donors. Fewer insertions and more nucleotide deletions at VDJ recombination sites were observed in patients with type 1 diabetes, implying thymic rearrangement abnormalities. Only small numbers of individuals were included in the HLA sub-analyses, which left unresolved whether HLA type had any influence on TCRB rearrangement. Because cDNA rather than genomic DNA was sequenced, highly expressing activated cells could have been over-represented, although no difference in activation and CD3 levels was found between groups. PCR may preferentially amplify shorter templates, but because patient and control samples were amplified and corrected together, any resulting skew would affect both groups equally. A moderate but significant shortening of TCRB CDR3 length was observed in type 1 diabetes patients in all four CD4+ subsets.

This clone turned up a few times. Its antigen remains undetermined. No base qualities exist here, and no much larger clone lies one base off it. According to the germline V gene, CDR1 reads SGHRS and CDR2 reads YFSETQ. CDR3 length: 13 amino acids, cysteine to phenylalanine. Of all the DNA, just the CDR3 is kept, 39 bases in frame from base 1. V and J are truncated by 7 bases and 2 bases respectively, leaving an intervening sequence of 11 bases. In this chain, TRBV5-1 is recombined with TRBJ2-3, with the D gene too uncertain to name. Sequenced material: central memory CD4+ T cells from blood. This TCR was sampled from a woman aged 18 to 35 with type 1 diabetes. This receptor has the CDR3 CASGFEDTDTQYF. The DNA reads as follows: TGCGCCAGCGGATTTGAGGACACAGATACGCAGTATTTT. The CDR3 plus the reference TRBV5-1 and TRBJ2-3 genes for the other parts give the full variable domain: KAGVTQTPRYLIKTRGQQVTLSCSPISGHRSVSWYQQTPGQGLQFLFEYFSETQRNKGNFPGRFSGRQFSNSRSEMNVSTLELGDSALYLCASGFEDTDTQYFGPGTRLTVL.